This T cell receptor (beta chain) stems from a study of post-analysis software for immune sequencing data (dated by TCRdb to about 2015). Broadly, across the study: Relapsing-remitting, secondary progressive and progressive-relapsing multiple sclerosis were recorded as disease courses, and subtype annotation was lacking for some patients. Patient repertoires were compared against 11 previously published healthy control repertoires from donors aged 6 to 25 years. A subset of samples was prepared in parallel using single-end sample barcoding, then pooled and co-amplified after Illumina adapter ligation.

This clonotype has only a few counts. Its antigen is still unknown. No base quality values were provided; no much bigger clone lies one nucleotide off. Broad study findings and their caveats: Strong co-clustering of samples prepared in the same batch was shown by direct clustering with F measure, prompting a batch-effect correction. The multiple sclerosis patient group was slightly younger than the control group. Compared with controls, multiple sclerosis patients had significantly lower normalized Chao1 diversity, a finding suggesting substantial peripheral T-cell clonal expansion.

To demonstrate the VDJtools post-analysis software, the study profiled TCR beta repertoires from the peripheral blood of about a dozen young patients with multiple sclerosis. Multiple sclerosis patients were children and adolescents aged about 6 to 15 years. Library preparation employed PCR. The run used an Illumina HiSeq 2500. To reduce PCR and sequencing biases, unique molecular identifiers were incorporated into the TCR beta cDNA libraries. Per 1 to 10 million input T cells, roughly 500,000 cDNA molecules were obtained, such that each molecule approximated one T cell. Patient libraries were prepared and sequenced with the same protocol used for the earlier healthy control dataset. Samples belonging to the same batch were prepared together, multiplexed and sequenced on a shared HiSeq lane. Under the source paper's analysis protocol: Raw barcoded reads were processed with MIGEC, discarding single-read molecular identifier groups before consensus assembly and CDR3 extraction. VDJtools was used for post-analysis of the clonotype tables, with diversity normalized by down-sampling every dataset to the smallest sample size. In repertoire overlap clustering, CDR3 amino acid sequences, but not nucleotide sequences, were matched to correct batch-related cross-sample contamination. The public reads were reprocessed in TCRdb via fastp at Q25 and MiXCR, keeping in-frame beta chains. Duplicate CDR3 protein sequences are folded into a single record with the most common DNA and genes. None of the V and J calls come from the authors' own analysis; TCRdb made them. For this sample the table gives about 540,000 distinct CDR3 sequences, of which around 34% were detected only once. The ten top clones hold 4.5% to 7.5% of the sample.

Sequencing used blood. The TCR comes from a girl aged 2 to 17 with multiple sclerosis.

CDR3 protein: CASSPPMGTDNEQFF. The nucleotide sequence is TGCGCCAGCAGCCCCCCGATGGGTACCGACAATGAGCAGTTCTTC. The rearrangement joined TRBV5-1 to TRBJ2-1, with no reliable assignment of the D segment. From the cysteine through the phenylalanine, the CDR3 covers 15 amino acids. The only DNA kept is the CDR3, 45 bases in frame from the first base. The germline V gene sets CDR1 to SGHRS and CDR2 to YFSETQ. V loses 4 bases, J loses 5 bases, and the germline ends lie 16 bases apart.